What follows are 9 T cell receptor beta chains derived from one specimen sequenced in a study of T cell responses to AZD1222 COVID-19 vaccine. Method: immunoSEQ multiplex PCR; TCRdb's copy keeps in-frame clones and lacks some. The table shows 100,000 to 150,000 clones, with about 90% occurring only once. The sequencing here drew on peripheral blood, taken on day 0 of AZD1222 vaccination. The source is an adult in good health.

The J gene is TRBJ1-2, the V gene TRBV6-5, with 10 nucleotides matching TRBD1. Unmatched junction bases numbered 7, after V lost 7 bases and J lost 5 bases. CDR3 length: 14 amino acids. The germline gives CDR1 MNHEY, CDR2 SVGAGI. In DNA, the CDR3 is TGTGCCAGCACCGTGGGACAGGGGTCGTATGGCTACACCTTC. It translates to CASTVGQGSYGYTF.

J is TRBJ2-7 and V is TRBV20-1; D remains ambiguous. V was pared by 5 bases and J by 6 bases, with 11 bases between. The CDR3 totals 11 residues. CDR1 and CDR2 (germline): DFQATT, SNEGSKA (reference sequence). The CDR3 loop is CSAARPTEQYF. Written as DNA, the CDR3 is TGCAGTGCTGCCCGCCCGACCGAGCAGTACTTC.

For the CDR3, the DNA is TGTGCCAGCTCACCGGGTGCGGACGTCTACAATGAGCAGTTCTTC. It is translated as CASSPGADVYNEQFF. The rearrangement joins TRBV18 to TRBJ2-1, with D uncertain. Trimming shortened V by 3 bases and J by 3 bases, and 12 bases separated the two germline ends. Germline values: CDR1 KGHSH, CDR2 LQKENI. The CDR3 has 15 residues. Filled out from reference TRBV18 and TRBJ2-1, the complete variable domain reads NAGVMQNPRHLVRRRGQEARLRCSPMKGHSHVYWYRQLPEEGLKFMVYLQKENIIDESGMPKERFSAEFPKEGPSILRIQQVVRGDSAAYFCASSPGADVYNEQFFGPGTRLTVL.

This clone was found a few times. CDR3 sequence: CASSEQGLRAYEQYF. In DNA form, the CDR3 reads TGTGCCAGCAGTGAACAAGGACTGCGTGCCTACGAGCAGTACTTC. This chain links TRBV2 with TRBJ2-7, with TRBD2 as a possible D gene (5 bases). The CDR3 runs 15 residues. Germline V gives CDR1 SNHLY, CDR2 FYNNEI. Trimming cost V 2 bases and J 2 bases, with 13 bases left between them.

CDR3 DNA sequence: TGTGCCAGCACCCCGGAGGGCGTAGCCAAAAACATTCAGTACTTC. Its translation is CASTPEGVAKNIQYF. The V gene is TRBV6-5, the J gene TRBJ2-4; D possibly corresponds to TRBD2 (6 bases). The CDR3 has 15 amino acids. Deletions cut 7 bases from V and 0 bases from J, with 13 bases between. The germline CDR1 and CDR2 sequences are MNHEY and SVGAGI.

The V call is TRBV6-5, the J call TRBJ1-1; weak D call: TRBD1 (5 bases). This CDR3 spans 14 amino acids. Trimming removed 6 bases from V and 1 base from J, with 12 bases in between. The germline V gene encodes CDR1 MNHEY and CDR2 SVGAGI. The CDR3 is CASRRWDGNTEAFF. CDR3 coding DNA: TGTGCCAGCAGACGCTGGGACGGGAACACTGAAGCTTTCTTT.

This chain links TRBV5-8 with TRBJ2-1; 11 nucleotides align to TRBD2. CDR1 SGHTS and CDR2 YDEGEE come from the germline V gene. V was clipped by 4 bases and J by 4 bases; unmatched bases: 13. This CDR3 spans 18 amino acids. The CDR3 loop is CASSRQPTGTSGYNEQFF. As DNA, the CDR3 is TGTGCCAGCAGCCGGCAACCGACCGGGACTAGCGGTTACAATGAGCAGTTCTTC. The whole variable domain, remainder taken from reference TRBV5-8 and TRBJ2-1, is EAGVTQSPTHLIKTRGQQATLRCSPISGHTSVYWYQQALGLGLQFLLWYDEGEERNRGNFPPRFSGRQFPNYSSELNVNALELEDSALYLCASSRQPTGTSGYNEQFFGPGTRLTVL.

J is TRBJ1-2 and V is TRBV6-5; the match to TRBD1 covers 7 bases. CDR1 is MNHEY and CDR2 is SVGAGI in the germline V gene. The CDR3 is made up of 15 amino acids. V dropped 0 bases and J dropped 6; count of bases not matched to a gene: 7. CDR3 protein: CASSYSRTGNDGYTF. Here the CDR3 DNA reads TGTGCCAGCAGTTACTCTAGGACAGGAAATGATGGCTACACCTTC.

The chain carries TRBV5-1 and TRBJ2-7; D unresolved. The CDR3 is 16 amino acids. Trimming took off 0 bases at V and 0 bases at J, with 13 bases between the two ends. Germline V gives CDR1 SGHRS, CDR2 YFSETQ. CDR3 sequence (DNA): TGCGCCAGCAGCTTGGCCGCGTTGGGTAGCTCCTACGAGCAGTACTTC. This translates into CASSLAALGSSYEQYF.